What follows are 17 T cell receptor beta chains derived from one specimen sequenced in a study of cytomegalovirus exposure and HLA in healthy donors. The PCR had 60 Vbeta and 13 Jbeta primers. Profiling relied on immunoSEQ multiplex PCR, and the TCRdb table lists in-frame clones only, not all of them. This sample has some 130,000 clones, with more than 80% found just once. The source material was PBMCs. These receptors came from a man aged 30 to 45 in good health and CMV-seronegative.

The gene calls are TRBV4-1 and TRBJ1-5; TRBD1 aligns across 9 bases. CDR1 and CDR2 from the germline V gene are MGHRA and YSYEKL. CDR3 length: 15 amino acids. The J segment lost 5 bases and the V segment lost 1 base, leaving 3 bases of the junction unmatched. The CDR3 DNA is TGCGCCAGCAGCCAAGCCACAGGGGGCCATCAGCCCCAGCATTTT. Translating gives CASSQATGGHQPQHF.

V usage is TRBV4-3 and J usage is TRBJ1-2; D may be TRBD1 (6 bases). Trimming cost V 0 bases and J 4 bases, with 15 bases left between them. The germline CDR1 and CDR2 sequences are LGHNA and YSLEER. The CDR3 runs to 16 residues. For the CDR3, the DNA is TGCGCCAGCAGCCAAGATTCAAGGGGGAGTGCCTATGGCTACACCTTC. Residues: CASSQDSRGSAYGYTF.

The chain links TRBV10-3 to TRBJ2-7; 7 bases are shared with TRBD2. This CDR3 comprises 13 residues. Trimming cost V 10 bases and J 6 bases; bases outside gene matches: 12. Germline V gene data show CDR1 as ENHRY and CDR2 as SYGVKD. In nucleotides, the CDR3 is TGTGCCACCCGGGGTCGACTAGCTCGCGAGCAGTACTTC. Its translation is CATRGRLAREQYF.

The chain combines TRBV11-3 with TRBJ1-1; TRBD1 matches 7 bases. CDR1 is SGHNT, CDR2 YENEEA, per germline. The V segment lost 6 bases and the J segment 6 bases; nucleotides outside the gene matches: 7. CDR3 length: 13 amino acids. CDR3 in amino acids: CASRTTGFPEAFF. CDR3 sequence (DNA): TGTGCCAGCAGAACGACAGGGTTCCCTGAAGCTTTCTTT.

The chain uses TRBV28 and TRBJ2-2; 9 bases agree with TRBD1. Per germline, CDR1 MDHEN and CDR2 SYDVKM. V was clipped by 3 bases and J by 4 bases; unmatched bases: 6. The CDR3 has 16 amino acids. The CDR3 protein is CASSFTGGASTGELFF. The CDR3 DNA reads as TGTGCCAGCAGTTTCACAGGGGGCGCGAGCACCGGGGAGCTGTTTTTT.

This clone appeared once. The rearrangement uses TRBV27 and TRBJ1-4; no firm D call. CDR1 MNHEY and CDR2 SMNVEV come from the germline V gene (reference sequence). This CDR3 region has 15 residues. V was cut by 3 bases and J by 2 bases, with 10 bases left in between. In DNA, the CDR3 is TGTGCCAGCAGTTTGAGCTGGCGGACTAATGAAAAACTGTTTTTT. Translated, it gives CASSLSWRTNEKLFF.

The chain couples TRBV28 to TRBJ2-1; 11 bases match TRBD2. The V and J ends lost 3 bases and 2 bases, in that order; junction bases with no gene match: 0. This CDR3 comprises 15 residues. Germline assignment: CDR1 MDHEN and CDR2 SYDVKM. CDR3 loop: CASSLGLAAYNEQFF. The CDR3 DNA reads TGTGCCAGCAGTTTGGGACTAGCGGCCTACAATGAGCAGTTCTTC. The variable domain in full, completed from reference TRBV28 and TRBJ2-1, reads DVKVTQSSRYLVKRTGEKVFLECVQDMDHENMFWYRQDPGLGLRLIYFSYDVKMKEKGDIPEGYSVSREKKERFSLILESASTNQTSMYLCASSLGLAAYNEQFFGPGTRLTVL.

J is TRBJ2-3 and V is TRBV5-1, with 9 bases lining up with TRBD1. CDR1 and CDR2 from the germline V gene are SGHRS and YFSETQ. V shed 2 bases, J shed 6 bases, and the junction held 7 bases outside the gene matches. This CDR3 region has 15 residues. The CDR3 DNA reads TGCGCCAGCAGCTTCCAACAGGGGGCTTTTGATACGCAGTATTTT. Encoded protein: CASSFQQGAFDTQYF.

This clone showed up just a few times. The genes are TRBV10-3 and TRBJ1-1; no clear D. The length of the CDR3 is 16 residues. Germline CDR1 is ENHRY and CDR2 is SYGVKD. Trimming stripped 8 bases from V and 5 bases from J, with 24 bases between. The CDR3 DNA sequence: TGTGCCATCCCTGAACGGGCCCAGCGGTTGGATACTGAAGCTTTCTTT. Its protein product is CAIPERAQRLDTEAFF.

This clone was recorded only once. The chain links TRBV5-4 to TRBJ2-5, with D hard to call. The better agreement between TRBJ2-7 and the DNA end casts doubt on the J call. CDR3 length equals 13 residues. Per germline, CDR1 SGHNT and CDR2 YYREEE (reference sequence). The CDR3 is CASSLNPSYEQYF. For the CDR3, the DNA is TGTGCCAGCAGCTTGAATCCCTCCTACGAGCAGTACTTC.

This chain links TRBV14 with TRBJ2-3; the match to TRBD2 covers 9 bases. The junction had 5 bases not matched to a gene; V was cut back by 4 bases and J by 0 bases. The CDR3 has 16 amino acids. Looked up from germline, CDR1 is SGHDN and CDR2 is FVKESK. The CDR3 DNA sequence: TGTGCCAGCAGCCGGCGGGAGGGCGGTAGCACAGATACGCAGTATTTT. It yields the protein CASSRREGGSTDTQYF.

V gene TRBV27 combines with J gene TRBJ1-5; 7 nucleotides match TRBD1. There are 12 residues in the CDR3. Trimming removed 6 bases from V and 9 bases from J; junction bases left unmatched: 5. Germline-derived CDR1 and CDR2 are MNHEY and SMNVEV (reference sequence). This CDR3 reads CASRAGGLPQHF. For the CDR3, the DNA is TGTGCCAGCAGAGCAGGGGGGTTGCCCCAGCATTTT.

A few counts support this clone. V is TRBV6-5 and J is TRBJ1-2; D remains ambiguous. V gave up 0 bases and J gave up 7 bases, with 15 bases separating them. CDR1 and CDR2 (germline): MNHEY, SVGAGI. The CDR3 contains 15 residues. DNA of the CDR3: TGTGCCAGCAGTTACTCTACCGGGTCTTACACTGGCTACACCTTC. Encoded protein: CASSYSTGSYTGYTF.

This chain connects TRBV25-1 to TRBJ2-7; D might be TRBD2 (5 bases). This CDR3 comprises 13 residues. Trimming left V 6 bases short and J 0 bases short, with 9 bases between. CDR1 and CDR2 (germline): MGHDK, SYGVNS. Written as DNA, the CDR3 is TGTGCCAGCAGGGGAGACAACTCCTACGAGCAGTACTTC. Residues: CASRGDNSYEQYF.

The CDR3, as DNA: TGTGCCAGCAGTGCGCCCGCGGGGGTGGGGACTAGCGGCTCCTACGAGCAGTACTTC. It specifies CASSAPAGVGTSGSYEQYF. The rearrangement uses TRBV28 and TRBJ2-7; TRBD2 aligns across 11 bases. Germline V lookup: CDR1 MDHEN, CDR2 SYDVKM. CDR3 size: 19 residues. Trimming removed 5 bases from V and 0 bases from J; junction bases left unmatched: 15.

The chain joins TRBV7-9 to TRBJ2-7; TRBD2 matches at 7 bases. The junction had 10 bases not matched to a gene; V was cut back by 5 bases and J by 3 bases. The CDR3 runs 15 residues. Germline CDR1 and CDR2: SEHNR and FQNEAQ (reference sequence). The chain's CDR3 is CASSAPGGSIYEQYF. The CDR3 DNA is TGTGCCAGCAGCGCCCCGGGAGGCAGCATCTACGAGCAGTACTTC.

Remarks on this clone: The junction differs from germline at one of its ends, possibly a read error. The chain couples TRBV7-2 to TRBJ1-5; 8 bases are a match to TRBD1. The CDR3 totals 15 residues. Germline V gene lookup returns CDR1 SGHTA and CDR2 FQGNSA. The CDR3 DNA sequence: TGTGCCAGCAGCCCATGGACAGGGATAAATCAGCCCCAGAATTTT. It yields the protein CASSPWTGINQPQNF.